This T cell receptor (beta chain) stems from a study of blood T cell repertoires in COVID-19. V lost 6 bases, J lost 2 bases, and 10 bases stayed unmatched. The CDR3 covers 16 residues. Germline-derived CDR1 and CDR2 are SNHLY and FYNNEI. This clone showed up just a few times. Generated by immunoSEQ multiplex PCR, the TCRdb table keeps only in-frame clones and is missing some. The profile shows about 180,000 clones, roughly 87% of them singletons. The rearrangement uses TRBV2 and TRBJ1-5, with 7 bases fitting TRBD1. Sequencing was carried out using PBMCs or T cells enriched from blood (not recorded which). The sequence derives from a woman between 50 and 59 years old who had recovered from COVID-19. CDR3 sequence (DNA): TGTGCCAGCAGGGCCCACAGGGGCCCGGGCAATCAGCCCCAGCATTTT. Translating gives CASRAHRGPGNQPQHF.